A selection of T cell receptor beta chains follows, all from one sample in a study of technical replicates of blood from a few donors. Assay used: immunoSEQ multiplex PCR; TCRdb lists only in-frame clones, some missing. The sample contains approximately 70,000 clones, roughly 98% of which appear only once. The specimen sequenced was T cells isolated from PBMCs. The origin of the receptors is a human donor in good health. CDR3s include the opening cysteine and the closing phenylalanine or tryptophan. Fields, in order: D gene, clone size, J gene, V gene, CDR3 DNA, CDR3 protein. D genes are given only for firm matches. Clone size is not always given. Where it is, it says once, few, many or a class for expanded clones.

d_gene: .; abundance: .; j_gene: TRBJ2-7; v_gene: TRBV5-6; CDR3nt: TGTGCCAGCAGCTTGGCTGGCGGTCCCAATGATGGCTTCTTGGACGAGCAGTACTTC; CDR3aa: CASSLAGGPNDGFLDEQYF
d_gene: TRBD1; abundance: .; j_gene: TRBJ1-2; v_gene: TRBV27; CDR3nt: TGTGCCAGCAGCAAGCAACGACAGGGAGACTATGGCTACACCTTC; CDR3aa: CASSKQRQGDYGYTF
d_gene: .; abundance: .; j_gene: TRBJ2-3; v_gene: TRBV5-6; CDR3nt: TGTGCCAGCAGCCCTAGTGCCACAGATACGCAGTATTTT; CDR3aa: CASSPSATDTQYF
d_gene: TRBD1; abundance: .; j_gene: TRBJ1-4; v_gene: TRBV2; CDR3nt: TGTGCCAGCACGGGACAGATAACTAATGAAAAACTGTTTTTT; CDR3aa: CASTGQITNEKLFF
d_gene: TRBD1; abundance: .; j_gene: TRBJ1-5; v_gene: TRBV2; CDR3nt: TGTGCCAGCAGTACAGGGGGCCGCAATCAGCCCCAGCATTTT; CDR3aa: CASSTGGRNQPQHF
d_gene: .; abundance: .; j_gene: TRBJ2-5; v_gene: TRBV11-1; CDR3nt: TGTGCCAGCAGCTTAGACTCCTGGCAGGGGACCCAGTACTTC; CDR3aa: CASSLDSWQGTQYF
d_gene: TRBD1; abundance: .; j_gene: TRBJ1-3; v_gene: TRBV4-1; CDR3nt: TGCGCCAGCAGCCAAATGGACAGGTTGGGAAACACCATATATTTT; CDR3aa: CASSQMDRLGNTIYF
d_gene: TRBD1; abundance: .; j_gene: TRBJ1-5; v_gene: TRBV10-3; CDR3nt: TGTGCCATCAGTGAGTCGGGACAGGGCAATCAGCCCCAGCATTTT; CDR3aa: CAISESGQGNQPQHF
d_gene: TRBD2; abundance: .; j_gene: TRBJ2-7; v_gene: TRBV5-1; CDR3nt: TGCGCCAGCAGCCCGCGGACTAGCGGGTTCGACGAGCAGTACTTC; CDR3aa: CASSPRTSGFDEQYF
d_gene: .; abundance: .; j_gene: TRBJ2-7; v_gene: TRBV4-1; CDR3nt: TGCGCCAGCAGACAATCCATGTCCAACTACTACGAGCAGTACTTC; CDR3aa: CASRQSMSNYYEQYF
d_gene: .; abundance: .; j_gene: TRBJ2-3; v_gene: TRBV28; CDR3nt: TGTGCCAGCAGTCCTCTAGTTTCCCTTTTTACGCAGTATTTT; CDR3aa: CASSPLVSLFTQYF
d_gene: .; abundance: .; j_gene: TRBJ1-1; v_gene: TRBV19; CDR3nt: TGTGCCAGTCTTGGGCAGGGTGGAGACCCAAGGCTTGAAGCTTTCTTT; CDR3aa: CASLGQGGDPRLEAFF
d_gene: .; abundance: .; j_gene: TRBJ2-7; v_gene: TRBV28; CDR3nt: TGTGCCAGCAGTTTTCTTAGAAGCTACGAGCAGTACTTC; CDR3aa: CASSFLRSYEQYF
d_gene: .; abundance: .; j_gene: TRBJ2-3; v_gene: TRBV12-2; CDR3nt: TGTGCAAGTCGCTTAGCGCGTAGTCTCCGGAGCACAGATACGCAGTATTTT; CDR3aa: CASRLARSLRSTDTQYF
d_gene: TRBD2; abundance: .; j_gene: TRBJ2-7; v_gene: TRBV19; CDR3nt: TGTGCCAGTAGTATAGCGGGAGGGGGTCCCTACGAGCAGTACTTC; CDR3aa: CASSIAGGGPYEQYF
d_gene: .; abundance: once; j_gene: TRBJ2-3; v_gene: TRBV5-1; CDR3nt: TGCGCCAGCAGCCCGAGGACTGGTTTAGATACGCAGTATTTT; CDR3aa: CASSPRTGLDTQYF
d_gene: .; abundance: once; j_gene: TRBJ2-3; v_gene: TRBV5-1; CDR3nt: TGCGCCAGCAGCTTGGATTCTATCCCTAACACAGATACGCAGTATTTT; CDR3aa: CASSLDSIPNTDTQYF
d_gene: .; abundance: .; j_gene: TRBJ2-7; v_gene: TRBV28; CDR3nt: TGTGCCAGCAGTTGGGTTACAGGAACGACCTACGAGCAGTACTTC; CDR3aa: CASSWVTGTTYEQYF
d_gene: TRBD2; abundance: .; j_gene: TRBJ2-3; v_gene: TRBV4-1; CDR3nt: TGCGCCAGCAGCCAAGATTGGGGCAATCGGGAGGGAAACACAGATACGCAGTATTTT; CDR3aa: CASSQDWGNREGNTDTQYF
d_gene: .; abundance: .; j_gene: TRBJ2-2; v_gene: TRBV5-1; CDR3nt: TGCGCCAGCAGCTTGATCAGCGAGTTAAACACCGGGGAGCTGTTTTTT; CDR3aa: CASSLISELNTGELFF
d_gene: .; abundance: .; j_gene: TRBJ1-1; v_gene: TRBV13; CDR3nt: TGTGCCAGCAGCTTAGCAGGGAACACTGAAGCTTTCTTT; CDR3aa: CASSLAGNTEAFF
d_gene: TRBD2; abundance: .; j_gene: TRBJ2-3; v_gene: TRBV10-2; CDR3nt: TGCGCCAGCAGTGTGGGACTAGCGGGCTGGAGAGATACGCAGTATTTT; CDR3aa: CASSVGLAGWRDTQYF
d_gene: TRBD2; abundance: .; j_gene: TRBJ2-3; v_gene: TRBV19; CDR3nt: TGTGCCAGTAGTACTCAGCGGGATTGGGATACGCAGTATTTT; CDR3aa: CASSTQRDWDTQYF
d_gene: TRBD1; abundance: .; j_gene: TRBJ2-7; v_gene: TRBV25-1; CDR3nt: TGTGCCAGCAGTGACGCAAGGGACAGGGTCGGCGAGCAGTACTTC; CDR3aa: CASSDARDRVGEQYF
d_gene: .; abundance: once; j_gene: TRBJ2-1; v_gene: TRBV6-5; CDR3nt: TGTGCCAGCAGGCTAGCAGATTACAATGAGCAGTTCTTC; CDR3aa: CASRLADYNEQFF
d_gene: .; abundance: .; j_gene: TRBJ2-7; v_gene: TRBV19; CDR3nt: TGTGCCAGTAGTGCCCGGGACTTTCTCTCCTACGAGCAGTACTTC; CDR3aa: CASSARDFLSYEQYF
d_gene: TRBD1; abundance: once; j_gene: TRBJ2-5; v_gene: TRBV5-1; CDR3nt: TGCGCCAGCAGCTTGGCCGGGACAGGGGCACCATTCTCAGAGACCCAGTACTTC; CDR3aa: CASSLAGTGAPFSETQYF
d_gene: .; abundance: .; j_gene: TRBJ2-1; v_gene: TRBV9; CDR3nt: TGTGCCAGCAGCCCCATTGTGGGGGCGAATGAGCAGTTCTTC; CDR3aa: CASSPIVGANEQFF
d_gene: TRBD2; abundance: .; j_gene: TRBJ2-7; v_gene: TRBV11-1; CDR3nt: TGTGCCAGCAGCCTTCTGCGGGGAGCGGGAGCCTACGAGCAGTACTTC; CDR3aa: CASSLLRGAGAYEQYF
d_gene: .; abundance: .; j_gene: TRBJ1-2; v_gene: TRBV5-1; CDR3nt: TGCGCCAGCAGCTTGGGAGGGTTTGATGGCTACACCTTC; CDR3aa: CASSLGGFDGYTF
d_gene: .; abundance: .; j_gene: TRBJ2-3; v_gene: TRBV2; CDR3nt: TGTGCCAGCAGTGATTACAGGGGGGGGGACACAGATACGCAGTATTTT; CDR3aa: CASSDYRGGDTDTQYF
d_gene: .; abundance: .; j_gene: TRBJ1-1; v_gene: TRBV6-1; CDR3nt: TGTGCCAGCGCAAGGACTATGAACACTGAAGCTTTCTTT; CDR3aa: CASARTMNTEAFF
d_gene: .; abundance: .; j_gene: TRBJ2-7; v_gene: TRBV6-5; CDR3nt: TGTGCCAGCAGCCGGGGACTCCACGAGCAGTACTTC; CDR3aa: CASSRGLHEQYF
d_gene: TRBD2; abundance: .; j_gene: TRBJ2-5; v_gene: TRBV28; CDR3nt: TGTGCCAGCGATGGGGCCACTAGCGGGTTGATTGAGACCCAGTACTTC; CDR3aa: CASDGATSGLIETQYF
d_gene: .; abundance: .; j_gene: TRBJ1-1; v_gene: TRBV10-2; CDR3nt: TGCGCCAGCAGTGAGGGGGCAGGGGCCACTGAAGCTTTCTTT; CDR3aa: CASSEGAGATEAFF
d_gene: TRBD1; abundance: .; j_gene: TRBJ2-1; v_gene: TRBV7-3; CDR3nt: TGTGCCAGCAGCTTAACGGGCAGGGGGCTATATTCCCCTTTGAATGAGCAGTTCTTC; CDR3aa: CASSLTGRGLYSPLNEQFF
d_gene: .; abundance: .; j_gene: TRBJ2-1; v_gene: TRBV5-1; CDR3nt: TGCGCCAGCAGCCTAAACATAGCGGCCTCCTACAATGAGCAGTTCTTC; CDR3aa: CASSLNIAASYNEQFF
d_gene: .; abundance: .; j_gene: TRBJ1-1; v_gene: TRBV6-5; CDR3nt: TGTGCCAGCAGTTTCGAGGGCACTGAAGCTTTCTTT; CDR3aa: CASSFEGTEAFF
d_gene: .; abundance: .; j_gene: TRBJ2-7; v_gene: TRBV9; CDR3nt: TGTGCCAGCAGCGTAGGAACAGTCTCCTACGAGCAGTACTTC; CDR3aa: CASSVGTVSYEQYF
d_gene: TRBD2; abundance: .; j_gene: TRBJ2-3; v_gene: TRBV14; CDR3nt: TGTGCCAGCAGCCAAGGTTCAAGCGGGGGGAAAGGGCGGTTGTCAGATACGCAGTATTTT; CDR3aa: CASSQGSSGGKGRLSDTQYF
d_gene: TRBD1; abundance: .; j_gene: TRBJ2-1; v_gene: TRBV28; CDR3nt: TGTGCCAGCAGACGTCGAACAGGGGGCATCGATGAGCAGTTCTTC; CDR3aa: CASRRRTGGIDEQFF
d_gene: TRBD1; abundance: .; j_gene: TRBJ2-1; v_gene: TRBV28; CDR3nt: TGTGCCAGCAGAAACGCTAGGGGGCGAGGCTACAATGAGCAGTTCTTC; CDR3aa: CASRNARGRGYNEQFF